Listed here is a single TCR beta chain. V was shortened by 4 bases and J by 2 bases, with 11 bases between the two germline ends. Per the germline V gene, CDR1 is SGHAT and CDR2 is FQNNGV. The CDR3 consists of 14 residues. The sample belongs to a study of shared clonotypes between healthy human individuals. The overall study: Researchers assigned three CD4 naive, three CD4 memory, two CD8 naive and one CD8 memory plate to each donor.

Naive CD8 isolation took CD45RO-negative cells positively selected for CCR7 and excluded terminally differentiated effector memory CD45RA+ cells. TCRdb keeps only in-frame clones here, not all; method: immunoSEQ multiplex PCR. The table has fewer than 850,000 clones, just over 95% seen once. The source is a man aged 25 to 40 in good health. V is TRBV11-2 and J is TRBJ2-5; either TRBD1 or TRBD2 may fit D (5 bases each). Sample: naive CD8+ T cells sorted from blood. This CDR3 reads CASSSLGAQETQYF. CDR3 nucleotide sequence: TGTGCCAGCAGCTCCCTCGGGGCTCAAGAGACCCAGTACTTC.